The table lists the clone carrying this TCR beta chain with a count of one. Antigen: not known. J was trimmed by 2 bases and V by 6 bases; bases with no gene match: 5. CDR1 SGHTA and CDR2 FQGNSA come from the germline V gene. The CDR3 has 15 residues. The sample belongs to a study of shared clonotypes between healthy human individuals. Study-level results: On the whole, naive subsets had larger estimated richness than memory subsets had. For naive CD4 cells, roughly 5% of clonotypes were shared across four donors.

The method was immunoSEQ multiplex PCR; TCRdb's version includes in-frame clones alone and lacks a portion of them. Altogether 2 million to 2.5 million clones are present, 90% to 95% being singletons, with the ten largest covering 0.13%. The sequencing sample was made of naive CD4+ T cells sorted from blood. Subset reported: CD45RA+ positively selected. This TCR was recovered from a man aged 18 to 29 in good health. This sequence joins TRBV7-2 and TRBJ1-4; 8 bases are shared with TRBD1. CDR3 nucleotides: TGTGCCAGCAGTGACAGGGGCCTGACTAATGAAAAACTGTTTTTT. Amino acids: CASSDRGLTNEKLFF.